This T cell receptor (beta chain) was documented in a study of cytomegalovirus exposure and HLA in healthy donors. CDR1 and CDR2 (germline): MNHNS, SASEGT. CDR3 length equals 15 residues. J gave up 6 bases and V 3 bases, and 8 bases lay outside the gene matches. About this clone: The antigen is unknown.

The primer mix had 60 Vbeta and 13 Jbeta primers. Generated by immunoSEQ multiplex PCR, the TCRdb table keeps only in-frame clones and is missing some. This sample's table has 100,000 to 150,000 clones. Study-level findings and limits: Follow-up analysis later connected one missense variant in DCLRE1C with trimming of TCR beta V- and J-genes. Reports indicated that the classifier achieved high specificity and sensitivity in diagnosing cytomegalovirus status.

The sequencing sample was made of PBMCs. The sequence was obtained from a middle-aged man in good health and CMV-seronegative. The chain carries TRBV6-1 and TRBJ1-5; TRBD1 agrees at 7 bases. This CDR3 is CASSDIGGAGQPQHF. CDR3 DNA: TGTGCCAGCAGTGACATAGGGGGCGCGGGTCAGCCCCAGCATTTT.